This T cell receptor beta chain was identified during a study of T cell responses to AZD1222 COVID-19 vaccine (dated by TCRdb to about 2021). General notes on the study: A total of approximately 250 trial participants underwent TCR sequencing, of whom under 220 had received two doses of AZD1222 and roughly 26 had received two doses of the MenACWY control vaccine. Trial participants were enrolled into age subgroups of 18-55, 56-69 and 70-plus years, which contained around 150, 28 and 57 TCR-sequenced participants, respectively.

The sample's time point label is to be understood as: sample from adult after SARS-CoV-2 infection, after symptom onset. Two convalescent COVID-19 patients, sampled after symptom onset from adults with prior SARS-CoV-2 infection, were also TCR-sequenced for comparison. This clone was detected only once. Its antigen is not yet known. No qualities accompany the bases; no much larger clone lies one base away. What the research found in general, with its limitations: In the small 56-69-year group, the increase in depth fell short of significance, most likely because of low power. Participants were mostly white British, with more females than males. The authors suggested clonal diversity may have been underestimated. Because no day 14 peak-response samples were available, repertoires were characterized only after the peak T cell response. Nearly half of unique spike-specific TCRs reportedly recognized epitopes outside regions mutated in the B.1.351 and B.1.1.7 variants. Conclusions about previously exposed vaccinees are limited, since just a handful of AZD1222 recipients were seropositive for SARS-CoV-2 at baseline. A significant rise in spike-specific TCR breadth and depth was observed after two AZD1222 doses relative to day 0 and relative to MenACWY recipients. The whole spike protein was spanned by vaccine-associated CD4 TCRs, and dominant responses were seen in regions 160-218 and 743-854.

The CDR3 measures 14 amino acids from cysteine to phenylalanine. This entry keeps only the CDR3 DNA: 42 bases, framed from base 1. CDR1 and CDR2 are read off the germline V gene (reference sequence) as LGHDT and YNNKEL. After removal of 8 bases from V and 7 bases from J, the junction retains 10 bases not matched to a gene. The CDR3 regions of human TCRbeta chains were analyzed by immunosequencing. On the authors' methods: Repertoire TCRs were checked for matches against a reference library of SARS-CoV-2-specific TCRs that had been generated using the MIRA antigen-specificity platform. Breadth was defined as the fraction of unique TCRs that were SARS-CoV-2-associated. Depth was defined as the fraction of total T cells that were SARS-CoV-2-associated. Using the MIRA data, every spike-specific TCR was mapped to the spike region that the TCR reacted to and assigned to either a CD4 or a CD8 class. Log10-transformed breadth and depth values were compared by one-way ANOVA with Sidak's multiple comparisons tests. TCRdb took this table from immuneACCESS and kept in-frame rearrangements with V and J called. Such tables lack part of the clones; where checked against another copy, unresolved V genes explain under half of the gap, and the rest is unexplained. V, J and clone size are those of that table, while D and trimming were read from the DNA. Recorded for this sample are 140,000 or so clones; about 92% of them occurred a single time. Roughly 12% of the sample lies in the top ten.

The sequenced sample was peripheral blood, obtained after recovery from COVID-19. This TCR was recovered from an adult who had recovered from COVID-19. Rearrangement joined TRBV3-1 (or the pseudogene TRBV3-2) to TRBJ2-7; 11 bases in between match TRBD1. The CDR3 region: CASGIGQGAWEQYF. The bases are TGTGCCAGCGGGATCGGACAGGGGGCATGGGAGCAGTACTTC.